These 32 T cell receptor beta chains were sequenced from one sample in a study of shared clonotypes between healthy human individuals. TCRdb's table, derived via immunoSEQ multiplex PCR, lists solely in-frame clones and lacks some. The repertoire includes 300,000 to 400,000 clones, around 67% of them detected once, and about 9.4% sits in the top ten. Sequenced material: memory CD4+ T cells sorted from blood. Described subset: CD45RA-negative fraction. These receptors all stem from a man aged 30-40 years in good health.

The chain recombines TRBV28 with TRBJ2-7, with D possibly TRBD2 on 6 matching bases. CDR3 length equals 16 residues. V lost 7 bases to trimming and J lost 2 bases, with 21 bases between them. Germline V gene lookup returns CDR1 MDHEN and CDR2 SYDVKM. Here the CDR3 DNA reads TGTGCCAGCACCACCTCAAGGCGGGGCCTACCCTACGAGCAGTACTTC. This sequence encodes CASTTSRRGLPYEQYF.

The V and J genes are TRBV7-8 and TRBJ2-7, with D maybe TRBD2 (5 bases). The CDR3 runs to 16 residues. The V and J ends lost 2 bases and 2 bases respectively, with 16 bases between them. In germline, CDR1 is SGHVS, CDR2 FQNEAQ. CDR3 DNA: TGTGCCAGCAGCTTAAGGCTGGCTAGCCCTCCCTACGAGCAGTACTTC. Translated: CASSLRLASPPYEQYF.

The rearrangement joins TRBV5-4 to TRBJ2-2; the D gene is possibly TRBD1 (5 bases). This CDR3 is built from 16 residues. V gave up 0 bases and J gave up 2 bases, with 11 bases separating them. Germline assignment: CDR1 SGHNT and CDR2 YYREEE (reference sequence). CDR3 region: CASSLDPRVNTGELFF. In DNA, the CDR3 is TGTGCCAGCAGCTTGGACCCCAGGGTTAACACCGGGGAGCTGTTTTTT. Combining the CDR3 with reference TRBV5-4 and TRBJ2-2 gives the whole variable domain ETGVTQSPTHLIKTRGQQVTLRCSSQSGHNTVSWYQQALGQGPQFIFQYYREEENGRGNFPPRFSGLQFPNYSSELNVNALELDDSALYLCASSLDPRVNTGELFFGEGSRLTVL.

This clone was seen at least ten times. This CDR3 is CASSLAGGFEAFF. For the CDR3, the DNA is TGTGCCAGCAGCTTGGCAGGGGGCTTTGAAGCTTTCTTT. The chain combines TRBV5-4 with TRBJ1-1; 8 nucleotides agree with TRBD1. V dropped 0 bases and J dropped 7; count of bases not matched to a gene: 2. This CDR3 is built from 13 residues. The germline gives CDR1 SGHNT, CDR2 YYREEE (reference sequence).

The genes are TRBV15 and TRBJ2-5; no firm D call. CDR3 length equals 13 residues. Germline loops: CDR1 LNHNV, CDR2 YYDKDF (reference sequence). The V end was cut by 4 bases, the J end by 2 bases, with 8 bases between. In nucleotides, the CDR3 is TGTGCCACCAGCAAACAATTACAAGAGACCCAGTACTTC. It codes for CATSKQLQETQYF.

This clone came up a few times. This chain links TRBV2 with TRBJ2-2; D might be TRBD2 (6 bases). With 3 bases removed from V and 5 bases from J, the gap between germline ends came to 13 bases. This CDR3 is built from 15 residues. Germline V lookup: CDR1 SNHLY, CDR2 FYNNEI. This chain's CDR3 is CASSDSGTGTGELFF. CDR3 coding DNA: TGTGCCAGCAGTGATAGCGGAACGGGAACCGGGGAGCTGTTTTTT.

With respect to this clone: Within the sample, other DNA sequences also encode this same CDR3. The genes are TRBV18 and TRBJ2-2; D unresolved. V lost 2 bases to trimming and J lost 5 bases, with 0 bases between them. This CDR3 has 11 amino acids. CDR1 is KGHSH, CDR2 LQKENI, per germline. In DNA form, the CDR3 reads TGTGCCAGCTCACCAACCGGGGAGCTGTTTTTT. It specifies CASSPTGELFF.

This clone has just a few counts. V gene TRBV19 combines with J gene TRBJ2-2; no definite D call. The length of the CDR3 is 12 residues. CDR1 is LNHDA, CDR2 SQIVND, per germline (reference sequence). V lost 1 base to trimming and J lost 7 bases, with 4 bases between them. The CDR3 is CASSIVLGELFF. The CDR3 DNA follows: TGTGCCAGTAGTATAGTCCTCGGGGAGCTGTTTTTT.

The chain uses TRBV7-8 and TRBJ2-7; D perhaps matches TRBD1 (6 bases). V dropped 4 bases and J dropped 4 bases, with 14 bases sitting between them. CDR3 length equals 14 residues. Looked up from germline, CDR1 is SGHVS and CDR2 is FQNEAQ. The CDR3 reads CASSSRPQGYEQYF. The CDR3 bases are TGTGCCAGCAGCTCGCGTCCCCAGGGGTACGAGCAGTACTTC.

The chain links TRBV28 to TRBJ2-7, with 10 nucleotides matching TRBD2. This CDR3 comprises 16 residues. Unmatched junction bases numbered 9, after V lost 5 bases and J lost 2 bases. CDR1 MDHEN and CDR2 SYDVKM come from the germline V gene. The DNA of the CDR3 is TGTGCCAGCAGTAGGACTAGCGGATATTCCACCTACGAGCAGTACTTC. Residues: CASSRTSGYSTYEQYF.

The chain recombines TRBV27 with TRBJ2-2; a possible D gene is TRBD1 (5 bases). Per germline, CDR1 MNHEY and CDR2 SMNVEV (reference sequence). Trimming cost V 3 bases and J 4 bases, with 9 bases left between them. The CDR3 sequence is 14 residues long. CDR3 sequence reads: CASSLRQRTGELFF. The DNA for the CDR3 is TGTGCCAGCAGTTTGCGACAGCGCACCGGGGAGCTGTTTTTT.

The chain uses TRBV2 and TRBJ2-2; unclear D gene. The length of the CDR3 is 14 residues. Trimming cost V 3 bases and J 7 bases, with 12 bases left between them. Germline loops: CDR1 SNHLY, CDR2 FYNNEI. The CDR3 region is CASSDRRWGGELFF. The CDR3 nucleotides read TGTGCCAGCAGTGACCGTCGATGGGGCGGGGAGCTGTTTTTT.

This chain links TRBV29-1 with TRBJ2-2; no definite D call. This CDR3 has 14 residues. V lost 3 bases to trimming and J lost 0 bases, with 8 bases between them. Germline lookup yields CDR1 SQVTM and CDR2 ANQGSEA. The CDR3 DNA reads as TGCAGCGTTGAGGCGGCTGCGAACACCGGGGAGCTGTTTTTT. This sequence encodes CSVEAAANTGELFF.

The rearrangement joins TRBV28 to TRBJ2-5; maybe TRBD1 (5 bases). V was shortened by 3 bases and J by 4 bases, with 12 bases between the two germline ends. This CDR3 has 14 residues. Per germline, CDR1 MDHEN and CDR2 SYDVKM. CDR3 nucleotide sequence: TGTGCCAGCAGTTTGGGGCTCCATGGAGAGACCCAGTACTTC. It yields the protein CASSLGLHGETQYF. The full variable domain, completed using reference TRBV28 and TRBJ2-5, is DVKVTQSSRYLVKRTGEKVFLECVQDMDHENMFWYRQDPGLGLRLIYFSYDVKMKEKGDIPEGYSVSREKKERFSLILESASTNQTSMYLCASSLGLHGETQYFGPGTRLLVL.

The chain employs TRBV13 and TRBJ1-3; no firm D call. Germline V gene sequence: CDR1 PRHDT, CDR2 FYEKMQ (reference sequence). The CDR3 is 12 residues long. The V and J ends lost 5 bases and 4 bases respectively, with 6 bases between them. CDR3 nucleotide sequence: TGTGCCAGCAGCCAGACCGGAAACACCATATATTTT. It specifies CASSQTGNTIYF.

The genes are TRBV21-1 and TRBJ2-1; TRBD1, the table's D call, was not compared with the DNA. TRBV21-1 is recorded as a pseudogene. CDR3 length equals 16 residues. Written as DNA, the CDR3 is TGTGCCAGCAGCAAAACTCACAGGGGGCCGTTGAATGAGCAGTTCTTC. It codes for CASSKTHRGPLNEQFF.

The count of this clone is one. V usage is TRBV27 and J usage is TRBJ2-1, with 8 bases identical to TRBD2. V was clipped by 3 bases and J by 6 bases; unmatched bases: 1. Germline V gives CDR1 MNHEY, CDR2 SMNVEV (reference sequence). The CDR3 length is 13 residues. CDR3 sequence reads: CASSFTSGNEQFF. CDR3 bases: TGTGCCAGCAGTTTTACTAGCGGCAATGAGCAGTTCTTC.

This clone was observed a handful of times. This chain uses TRBV7-2 with TRBJ2-3; D is perhaps TRBD2 (6 bases). Trimming removed 6 bases at V and 4 bases at J, with 20 bases between. The CDR3 is 16 amino acids. The V gene's germline CDR1 is SGHTA and CDR2 FQGNSA. The CDR3, as DNA: TGTGCCAGCAGTTCCAGGGTCTTCGGGGGATCAGATACGCAGTATTTT. It specifies CASSSRVFGGSDTQYF.

V is TRBV5-1 and J is TRBJ2-5; D may be TRBD1 (5 bases). CDR3 length: 15 amino acids. Germline loops: CDR1 SGHRS, CDR2 YFSETQ. V lost 4 bases, J lost 5 bases, and 18 bases lay in between. This CDR3 is CASSRGPSSDETQYF. DNA of the CDR3: TGCGCCAGCAGCAGGGGTCCAAGTTCCGACGAGACCCAGTACTTC. The full variable domain, rest sourced from reference TRBV5-1 and TRBJ2-5, is KAGVTQTPRYLIKTRGQQVTLSCSPISGHRSVSWYQQTPGQGLQFLFEYFSETQRNKGNFPGRFSGRQFSNSRSEMNVSTLELGDSALYLCASSRGPSSDETQYFGPGTRLLVL.

The rearrangement joins TRBV5-6 to TRBJ2-1; TRBD2 might be the D (5 bases). V shed 4 bases and J shed 5 bases, with 16 bases lying between them. Germline values: CDR1 SGHDT, CDR2 YYEEEE. This CDR3 region has 15 residues. CDR3 in DNA: TGTGCCAGCAGCCCTACTGACTATACTAACAATGAGCAGTTCTTC. Its translation: CASSPTDYTNNEQFF.

The chain employs TRBV9 and TRBJ1-3; 10 bases are shared with TRBD1. The J segment lost 7 bases and the V segment lost 3 bases, leaving 7 bases of the junction unmatched. Germline CDR1 reads SGDLS; CDR2 reads YYNGEE. This CDR3 has 15 amino acids. CDR3 nucleotides: TGTGCCAGCAGCGCTTCGGGACAGGGGACGAACACCATATATTTT. Amino acids: CASSASGQGTNTIYF. Supplemented by reference TRBV9 and TRBJ1-3, the full variable domain reads DSGVTQTPKHLITATGQRVTLRCSPRSGDLSVYWYQQSLDQGLQFLIQYYNGEERAKGNILERFSAQQFPDLHSELNLSSLELGDSALYFCASSASGQGTNTIYFGEGSWLTVV.

This rearrangement joins TRBV5-6 to TRBJ1-3; 8 nucleotides agree with TRBD1. J was trimmed by 0 bases and V by 3 bases; bases with no gene match: 8. CDR1 SGHDT and CDR2 YYEEEE come from the germline V gene. The CDR3 has 17 residues. CDR3 residues: CASSSTGVGASGNTIYF. CDR3 nucleotide sequence: TGTGCCAGCAGCTCGACAGGGGTGGGGGCCTCTGGAAACACCATATATTTT.

The chain's CDR3 is CASSHPGRDIWGYTF. The CDR3 bases are TGTGCCAGCAGCCACCCCGGACGGGACATTTGGGGCTACACCTTC. The rearrangement uses TRBV5-5 and TRBJ1-2, with D perhaps TRBD1 (6 bases). The CDR3 loop spans 15 amino acids. CDR1 is SGHKS and CDR2 is YYEKEE in the germline V gene (reference sequence). With 4 bases removed from V and 8 bases from J, the gap between germline ends came to 21 bases.

The table lists this clone with a few counts. This sequence joins TRBV2 and TRBJ2-5; no reliable D call. The germline V gene encodes CDR1 SNHLY and CDR2 FYNNEI. V lost 8 bases and J 5 bases, leaving 12 bases between the germline ends. The CDR3 spans 12 residues. The CDR3: CASSAMVETQYF. CDR3 in DNA: TGTGCCAGCTCAGCGATGGTTGAGACCCAGTACTTC.

The CDR3 nucleotides are TGTGCCAGCAGTGTAGGGGTCCCCTACGAGCAGTACTTC. Encoded protein: CASSVGVPYEQYF. The chain employs TRBV28 and TRBJ2-7, with D maybe TRBD1 (5 bases). The CDR3 is 13 amino acids. Trimming took 5 bases from V and 2 from J, leaving 10 bases between them. Germline loops: CDR1 MDHEN, CDR2 SYDVKM. Full variable domain (missing parts from reference TRBV28 and TRBJ2-7): DVKVTQSSRYLVKRTGEKVFLECVQDMDHENMFWYRQDPGLGLRLIYFSYDVKMKEKGDIPEGYSVSREKKERFSLILESASTNQTSMYLCASSVGVPYEQYFGPGTRLTVT.

This sequence joins TRBV2 and TRBJ2-7, with 11 bases that match TRBD2. This CDR3 comprises 14 residues. Trimming cost V 8 bases and J 7 bases; bases outside gene matches: 10. The germline gives CDR1 SNHLY, CDR2 FYNNEI. Here the CDR3 reads CASLKLAGVKEQYF. CDR3 DNA sequence: TGTGCCAGCCTAAAACTAGCGGGAGTTAAAGAGCAGTACTTC.

The gene calls are TRBV19 and TRBJ2-3; no firm D call. The germline gives CDR1 LNHDA, CDR2 SQIVND (reference sequence). There are 13 residues in the CDR3. Trimming took 7 bases from V and 1 from J, leaving 9 bases between them. The CDR3, as DNA: TGTGCCAGTACGGTGTCGGGCACAGATACGCAGTATTTT. The encoded protein is CASTVSGTDTQYF.

The V call is TRBV6-6, the J call TRBJ1-3; TRBD1 might be the D (6 bases). The CDR3 spans 16 residues. Trimming cost V 6 bases and J 3 bases, with 18 bases left between them. CDR1 and CDR2 from the germline V gene are MNHNY and SVGAGI (reference sequence). CDR3: CASSYGDIQGGNTIYF. The CDR3 DNA sequence: TGTGCCAGCAGCTACGGGGACATTCAGGGTGGAAACACCATATATTTT.

V and J are TRBV11-2 and TRBJ1-2; TRBD1 might be the D (6 bases). The CDR3 totals 17 residues. The V and J ends lost 0 bases and 7 bases respectively, with 21 bases between them. Germline values: CDR1 SGHAT, CDR2 FQNNGV. In DNA form, the CDR3 reads TGTGCCAGCAGCTTAGATGGGGGCGTAACCAGAACCGGTGGCTACACCTTC. This gives the protein CASSLDGGVTRTGGYTF.

The table lists this clone with a few counts. The chain joins TRBV6-5 to TRBJ1-5; possible D gene TRBD1, 5 bases. This CDR3 has 15 residues. Deletions cut 2 bases from V and 1 base from J, with 9 bases between. In germline, CDR1 is MNHEY, CDR2 SVGAGI. The CDR3 region is CASSYNRDSNQPQHF. The CDR3, as DNA: TGTGCCAGCAGTTACAACCGGGACAGCAATCAGCCCCAGCATTTT.

CDR3 in amino acids: CASSLGPEPTDTQYF. As DNA, the CDR3 is TGTGCCAGCAGTTTAGGACCAGAACCCACAGATACGCAGTATTTT. The gene calls are TRBV27 and TRBJ2-3; unclear D gene. The ends were cut back, 2 bases at V and 2 bases at J, with 11 bases in the middle. Germline V gene sequence: CDR1 MNHEY, CDR2 SMNVEV (reference sequence). This CDR3 comprises 15 residues.

This clone was counted once. The V and J genes are TRBV6-5 and TRBJ2-7; D gene uncertain. CDR3 length: 12 amino acids. Germline V gene sequence: CDR1 MNHEY, CDR2 SVGAGI. Trimming stripped 6 bases from V and 1 base from J, with 7 bases between. The CDR3 sequence: CASRAASYEQYF. The DNA of the CDR3 is TGTGCCAGCAGGGCGGCATCCTACGAGCAGTACTTC.